This T cell receptor beta chain was recovered during a study of CXCR3-negative and CXCR3-positive naive CD8 T cells. Note on this clonotype: Its antigen is not known.

The CDR3 contains 14 residues. From germline, CDR1 is LNHDA and CDR2 SQIVND (reference sequence). Overall study results and limits: CXCR3-positive naive cells had TRB CDR3s that were more hydrophobic than CXCR3-negative naive cells had.

Via 5' RACE with UMI labels, TRB cDNA libraries were prepared. Following a re-call of the 5' RACE reads, TCRdb has one entry per CDR3 protein and lacks DNA. Listed are 85,000 to 120,000 distinct CDR3 sequences; roughly 0.38% falls within the top ten. The receptor was derived from a human donor in good health. Some clones in this sample may be carry-over from other donors' samples. The sample comprised naive CXCR3+ CD8+ T cells from blood. Specified subset: CD45RO-CCR7+CD27+CD95- naive CD8+ T cells expressing CXCR3 (TNR3+). V and J are TRBV19 and TRBJ2-7; TCRdb calls TRBD1, which cannot be checked without DNA. CDR3 sequence reads: CASSPVAGVYEQYF.